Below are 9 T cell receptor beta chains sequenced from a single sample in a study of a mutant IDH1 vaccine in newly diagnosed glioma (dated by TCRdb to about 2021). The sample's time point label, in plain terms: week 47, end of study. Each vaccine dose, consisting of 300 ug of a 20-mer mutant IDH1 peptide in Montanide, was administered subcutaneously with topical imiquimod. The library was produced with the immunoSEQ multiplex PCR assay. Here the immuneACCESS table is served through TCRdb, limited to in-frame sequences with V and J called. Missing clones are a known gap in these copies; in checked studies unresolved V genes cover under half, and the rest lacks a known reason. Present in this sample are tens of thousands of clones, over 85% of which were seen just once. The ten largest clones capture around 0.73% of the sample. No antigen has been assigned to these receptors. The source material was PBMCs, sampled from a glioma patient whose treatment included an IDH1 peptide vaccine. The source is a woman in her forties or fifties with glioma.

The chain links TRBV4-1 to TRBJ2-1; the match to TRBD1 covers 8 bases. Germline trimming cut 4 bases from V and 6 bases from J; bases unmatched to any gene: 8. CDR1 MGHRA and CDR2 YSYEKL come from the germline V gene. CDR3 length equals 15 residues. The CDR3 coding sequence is TGCGCCAGCAGCCGCTGGGACAGGTCCGGCAATGAGCAGTTCTTC. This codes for CASSRWDRSGNEQFF.

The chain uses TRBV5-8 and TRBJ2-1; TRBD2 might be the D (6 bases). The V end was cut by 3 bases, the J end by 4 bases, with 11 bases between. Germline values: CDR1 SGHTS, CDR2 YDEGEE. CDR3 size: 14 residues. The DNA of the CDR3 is TGTGCCAGCAGCTGGGAGGATTCGTACAATGAGCAGTTCTTC. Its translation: CASSWEDSYNEQFF. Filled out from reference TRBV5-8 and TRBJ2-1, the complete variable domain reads EAGVTQSPTHLIKTRGQQATLRCSPISGHTSVYWYQQALGLGLQFLLWYDEGEERNRGNFPPRFSGRQFPNYSSELNVNALELEDSALYLCASSWEDSYNEQFFGPGTRLTVL.

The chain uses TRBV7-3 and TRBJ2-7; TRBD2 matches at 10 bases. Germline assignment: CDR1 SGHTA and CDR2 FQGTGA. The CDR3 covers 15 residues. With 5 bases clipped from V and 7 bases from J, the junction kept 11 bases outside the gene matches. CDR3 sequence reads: CASSESLAGAGEQYF. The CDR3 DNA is TGTGCCAGCAGCGAATCGCTAGCGGGAGCTGGGGAGCAGTACTTC.

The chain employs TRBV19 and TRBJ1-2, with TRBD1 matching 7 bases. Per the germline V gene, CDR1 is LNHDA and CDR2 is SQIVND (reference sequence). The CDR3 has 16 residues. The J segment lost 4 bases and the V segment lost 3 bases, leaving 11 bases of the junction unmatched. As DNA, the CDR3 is TGTGCCAGTAGTATGGGTTCGGGACAGATAATCTATGGCTACACCTTC. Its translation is CASSMGSGQIIYGYTF.

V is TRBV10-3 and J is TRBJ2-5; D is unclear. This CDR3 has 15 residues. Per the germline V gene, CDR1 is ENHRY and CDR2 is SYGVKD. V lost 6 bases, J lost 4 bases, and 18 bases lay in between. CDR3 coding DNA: TGTGCCATCAGCGAGAAGTCAGGTAATGCAGAGACCCAGTACTTC. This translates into CAISEKSGNAETQYF.

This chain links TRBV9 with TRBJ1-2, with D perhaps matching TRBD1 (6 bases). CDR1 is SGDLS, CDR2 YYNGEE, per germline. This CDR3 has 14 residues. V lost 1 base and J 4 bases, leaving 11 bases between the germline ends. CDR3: CASSVLGGSYGYTF. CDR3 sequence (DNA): TGTGCCAGCAGCGTATTAGGGGGAAGCTATGGCTACACCTTC.

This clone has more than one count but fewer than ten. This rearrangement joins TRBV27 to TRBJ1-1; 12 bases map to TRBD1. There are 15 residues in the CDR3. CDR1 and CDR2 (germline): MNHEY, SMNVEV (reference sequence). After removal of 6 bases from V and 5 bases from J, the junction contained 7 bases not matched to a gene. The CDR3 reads CASRGQGAGETEAFF. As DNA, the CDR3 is TGTGCCAGCAGGGGACAGGGGGCCGGGGAGACTGAAGCTTTCTTT.

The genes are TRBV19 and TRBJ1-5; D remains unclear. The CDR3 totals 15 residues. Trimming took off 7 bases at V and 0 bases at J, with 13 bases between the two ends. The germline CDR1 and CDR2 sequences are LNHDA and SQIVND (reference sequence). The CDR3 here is CASIMTGYSNQPQHF. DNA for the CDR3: TGTGCCAGTATCATGACGGGATATAGCAATCAGCCCCAGCATTTT.

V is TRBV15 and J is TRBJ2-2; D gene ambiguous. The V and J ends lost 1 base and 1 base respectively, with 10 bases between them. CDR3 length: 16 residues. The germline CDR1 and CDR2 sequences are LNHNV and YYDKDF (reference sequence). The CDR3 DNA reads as TGTGCCACCAGCAGAGTACGAAAATTGAACACCGGGGAGCTGTTTTTT. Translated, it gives CATSRVRKLNTGELFF.